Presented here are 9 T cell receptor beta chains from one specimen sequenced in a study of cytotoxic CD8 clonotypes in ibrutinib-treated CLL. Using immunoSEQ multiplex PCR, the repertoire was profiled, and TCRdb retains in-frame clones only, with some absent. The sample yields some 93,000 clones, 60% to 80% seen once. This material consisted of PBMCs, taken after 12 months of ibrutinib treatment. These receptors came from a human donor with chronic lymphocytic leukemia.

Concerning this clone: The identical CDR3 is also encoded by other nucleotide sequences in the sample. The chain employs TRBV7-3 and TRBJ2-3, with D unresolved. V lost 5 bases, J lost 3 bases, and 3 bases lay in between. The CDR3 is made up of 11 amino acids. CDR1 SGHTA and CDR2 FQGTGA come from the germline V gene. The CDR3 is CASSLTDTQYF. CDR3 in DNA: TGTGCCAGCAGCCTTACAGATACGCAGTATTTT.

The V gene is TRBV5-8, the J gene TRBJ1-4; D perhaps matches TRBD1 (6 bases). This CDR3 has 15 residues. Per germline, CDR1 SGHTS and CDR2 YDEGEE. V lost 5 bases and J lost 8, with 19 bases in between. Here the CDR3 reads CASSFTGRGAEKLFF. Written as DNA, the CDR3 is TGTGCCAGCAGTTTTACAGGGCGGGGGGCGGAAAAACTGTTTTTT.

CDR3 coding DNA: TGTGCCAGCAGCTACCGAGGGACTTCCTCTGGAAACACCATATATTTT. Amino acid sequence: CASSYRGTSSGNTIYF. This chain uses TRBV12-1 with TRBJ1-3. TRBV12-1 has pseudogene status. The CDR3 sequence is 16 residues long.

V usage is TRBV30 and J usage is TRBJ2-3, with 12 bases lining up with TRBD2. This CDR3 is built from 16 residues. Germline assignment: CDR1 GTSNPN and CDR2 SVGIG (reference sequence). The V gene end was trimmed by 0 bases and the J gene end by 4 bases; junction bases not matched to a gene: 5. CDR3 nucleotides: TGTGCCTGGAGTGTACTACTAGCGGGGGGTGCAGATACGCAGTATTTT. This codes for CAWSVLLAGGADTQYF.

The CDR3 sequence: CASSIGGTDTQYF. The CDR3 nucleotides are TGTGCCAGTAGTATAGGTGGCACAGATACGCAGTATTTT. The chain couples TRBV19 to TRBJ2-3; the D is unclear. V was clipped by 1 base and J by 1 base, with 3 bases between them. The CDR3 contains 13 residues. Germline CDR1 LNHDA, CDR2 SQIVND (reference sequence).

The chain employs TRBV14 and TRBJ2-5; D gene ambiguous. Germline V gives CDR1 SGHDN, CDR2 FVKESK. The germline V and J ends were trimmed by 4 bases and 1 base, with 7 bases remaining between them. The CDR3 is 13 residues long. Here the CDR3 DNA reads TGTGCCAGCAGCCGGCTCTCCCAAGAGACCCAGTACTTC. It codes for CASSRLSQETQYF.

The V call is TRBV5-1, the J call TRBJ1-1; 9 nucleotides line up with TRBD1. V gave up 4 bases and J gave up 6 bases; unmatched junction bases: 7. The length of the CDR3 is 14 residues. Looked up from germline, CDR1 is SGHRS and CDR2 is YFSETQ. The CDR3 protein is CASSKGQGISEAFF. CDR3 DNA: TGCGCCAGCAGCAAGGGACAGGGAATTTCTGAAGCTTTCTTT.

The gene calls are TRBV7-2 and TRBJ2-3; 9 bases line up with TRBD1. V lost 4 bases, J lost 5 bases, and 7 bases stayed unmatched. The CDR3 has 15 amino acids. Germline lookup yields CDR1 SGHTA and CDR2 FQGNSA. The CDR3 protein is CASSSWTGEGDTQYF. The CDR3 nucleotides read TGTGCCAGCAGCTCCTGGACAGGGGAAGGAGATACGCAGTATTTT.

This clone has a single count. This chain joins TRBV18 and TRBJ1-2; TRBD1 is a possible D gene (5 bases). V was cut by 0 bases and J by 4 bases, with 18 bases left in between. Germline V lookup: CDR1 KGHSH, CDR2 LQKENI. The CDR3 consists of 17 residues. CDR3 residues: CASSPPGRRDSSYGYTF. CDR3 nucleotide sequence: TGTGCCAGCTCACCACCGGGGCGTAGAGACAGTAGCTATGGCTACACCTTC.